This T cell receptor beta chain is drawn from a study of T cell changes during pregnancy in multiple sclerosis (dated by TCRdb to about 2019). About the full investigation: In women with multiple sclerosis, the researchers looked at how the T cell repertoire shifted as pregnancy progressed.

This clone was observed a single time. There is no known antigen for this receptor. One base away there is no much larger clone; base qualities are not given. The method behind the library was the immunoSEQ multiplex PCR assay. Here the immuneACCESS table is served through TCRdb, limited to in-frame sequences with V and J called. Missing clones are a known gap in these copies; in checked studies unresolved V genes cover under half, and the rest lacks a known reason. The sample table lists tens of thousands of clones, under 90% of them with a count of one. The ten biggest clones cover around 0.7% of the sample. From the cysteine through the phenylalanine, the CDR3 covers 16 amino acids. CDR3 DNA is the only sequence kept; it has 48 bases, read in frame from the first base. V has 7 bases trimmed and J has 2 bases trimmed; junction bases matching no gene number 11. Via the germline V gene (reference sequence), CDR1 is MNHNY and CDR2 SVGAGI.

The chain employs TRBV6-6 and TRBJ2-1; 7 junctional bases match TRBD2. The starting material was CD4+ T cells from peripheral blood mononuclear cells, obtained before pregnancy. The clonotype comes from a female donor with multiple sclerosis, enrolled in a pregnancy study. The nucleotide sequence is TGTGCCAGCAACCGTGGAGCGGGAAGGCCCTACAATGAGCAGTTCTTC. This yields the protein CASNRGAGRPYNEQFF.